The 28 T cell receptor beta chains given below trace back to one sample, sequenced in a study of T-cell memory formation after mild COVID-19. TCRdb fed the 5' RACE reads into MiXCR, producing one record per CDR3 protein. The sample has 410,000 or so distinct CDR3 sequences; more than 20% are singletons. The sequenced sample was PBMCs or a T cell subset sorted from them (not recorded which). The receptors were sampled from an adult woman who had mild COVID-19 (a few samples of this study predate the infection). Cell type and time point are not known.

The chain recombines TRBV5-6 with TRBJ2-1; D is uncertain. The germline V and J ends were trimmed by 1 base and 10 bases, with 15 bases remaining between them. The CDR3 covers 14 residues. Germline CDR1 and CDR2: SGHDT and YYEEEE. The CDR3 sequence is CASSLTFGVGEQFF. The CDR3 region has the DNA TGTGCCAGCAGCTTGACGTTTGGGGTAGGGGAGCAGTTCTTC.

The chain has TRBV28 and TRBJ1-1, with D uncertain. The CDR3 loop spans 15 amino acids. Trimming took 4 bases from V and 0 from J, leaving 12 bases between them. CDR1 and CDR2 (germline): MDHEN, SYDVKM. CDR3 in DNA: TGTGCCAGCAGTTCCGACGGACGGTTGAACACTGAAGCTTTCTTT. Protein: CASSSDGRLNTEAFF.

This clonotype was seen a handful of times. The chain links TRBV6-5 to TRBJ2-2; the match to TRBD1 covers 8 bases. The CDR3 is 16 residues long. The V segment lost 2 bases and the J segment 2 bases; nucleotides outside the gene matches: 4. Germline CDR1 and CDR2: MNHEY and SVGAGI. CDR3 sequence (DNA): TGTGCCAGCAGTTACCGGGACAGGTTTAACACCGGGGAGCTGTTTTTT. It specifies CASSYRDRFNTGELFF.

The chain employs TRBV6-2 or TRBV6-3 and TRBJ2-3, with 10 bases that match TRBD2. Germline-derived CDR1 and CDR2 are MNHEY and SVGEGT. The length of the CDR3 is 19 residues. Trimming cost V 4 bases and J 0 bases; bases outside gene matches: 13. As DNA, the CDR3 is TGTGCCAGCAGTTCCCCAGCGGGGGGGCCGGGTTTGAGCACAGATACGCAGTATTTT. Protein sequence: CASSSPAGGPGLSTDTQYF.

The rearrangement uses TRBV30 and TRBJ1-1, with D unclear. The germline V and J ends were trimmed by 2 bases and 5 bases, with 9 bases remaining between them. The CDR3 has 12 amino acids. Looked up from germline, CDR1 is GTSNPN and CDR2 is SVGIG (reference sequence). The CDR3 reads CAWSLHRTEAFF. CDR3 sequence (DNA): TGTGCCTGGAGTCTCCACCGGACTGAAGCTTTCTTT.

The chain recombines TRBV9 with TRBJ2-1, with D tentatively TRBD2 (6 bases). Trimming removed 2 bases at V and 4 bases at J, with 10 bases between. Germline values: CDR1 SGDLS, CDR2 YYNGEE. The CDR3 totals 14 residues. The CDR3 spells CASSVGTQYNEQFF. The DNA for the CDR3 is TGTGCCAGCAGCGTCGGGACTCAGTACAATGAGCAGTTCTTC. The whole variable domain, remainder taken from reference TRBV9 and TRBJ2-1, is DSGVTQTPKHLITATGQRVTLRCSPRSGDLSVYWYQQSLDQGLQFLIQYYNGEERAKGNILERFSAQQFPDLHSELNLSSLELGDSALYFCASSVGTQYNEQFFGPGTRLTVL.

This clonotype appeared many times. This chain joins TRBV20-1 and TRBJ2-2, with 9 bases lining up with TRBD2. After removal of 1 base from V and 1 base from J, the junction contained 10 bases not matched to a gene. CDR1 is DFQATT and CDR2 is SNEGSKA in the germline V gene (reference sequence). CDR3 length: 18 residues. The CDR3 DNA reads TGCAGTGCTAGAGTTAGCGGGGGCCGAGACTGGAACACCGGGGAGCTGTTTTTT. Its translation is CSARVSGGRDWNTGELFF.

A few counts support this clonotype. This chain links TRBV19 with TRBJ1-1, with D perhaps matching TRBD1 (5 bases). The CDR3 covers 15 residues. From germline, CDR1 is LNHDA and CDR2 SQIVND (reference sequence). Trimming removed 6 bases at V and 13 bases at J, with 27 bases between. The CDR3 DNA follows: TGTGCCAGTAGCCAAGGGAGGGGAGGAGTACTGAAGCTTTTCTTT. Its protein product is CASSQGRGGVLKLFF.

This clonotype was seen only a few times. The chain carries TRBV5-1 and TRBJ2-5; weak D call: TRBD2 (5 bases). Germline V gene sequence: CDR1 SGHRS, CDR2 YFSETQ. Trimming took off 2 bases at V and 4 bases at J, with 9 bases between the two ends. The CDR3 contains 13 residues. For the CDR3, the DNA is TGCGCCAGCAGCTTATCGGCGGGAGAGACCCAGTACTTC. Its translation is CASSLSAGETQYF.

In this sample, this clonotype turned up a few times. The gene calls are TRBV7-2 and TRBJ2-2, with 10 bases fitting TRBD1. This CDR3 region has 16 residues. CDR1 is SGHTA and CDR2 is FQGNSA in the germline V gene. V gave up 6 bases and J gave up 7 bases; unmatched junction bases: 11. The CDR3 DNA is TGTGCCAGCAGGAGGGCCGGGACAGGGGTTGGCGGGGAGCTGTTTTTT. Translating it yields CASRRAGTGVGGELFF.

This clonotype appeared a few times. This sequence joins TRBV7-9 and TRBJ1-1; D is unclear. Between the trimmed V and J ends, which lost 1 base and 4 bases, there was a span of 10 bases. The CDR3 extends over 14 amino acids. The germline CDR1 and CDR2 sequences are SEHNR and FQNEAQ (reference sequence). This CDR3 is CASSLGGLITEAFF. Written as DNA, the CDR3 is TGTGCCAGCAGCTTAGGTGGGCTAATCACTGAAGCTTTCTTT.

CDR3 region: CASSQDKKANRPTPSYEQYF. In DNA form, the CDR3 reads TGTGCCAGCAGCCAAGATAAGAAGGCTAATAGGCCCACACCTTCCTACGAGCAGTACTTC. The chain is built from TRBV4-2 and TRBJ2-7, with D unclear. The V and J ends lost 0 bases and 1 base respectively, with 25 bases between them. The CDR3 runs 20 residues. Germline values: CDR1 LGHNA, CDR2 YNFKEQ.

This chain connects TRBV29-1 to TRBJ2-5, with D perhaps TRBD1 (6 bases). The V gene lost 0 bases and the J gene lost 4 bases, with 15 bases spanning the gap. Germline V gives CDR1 SQVTM, CDR2 ANQGSEA. This CDR3 contains 15 residues. For the CDR3, the DNA is TGCAGCGTTGAAGATCTAACAGGGAGAGGAGAGACCCAGTACTTC. This encodes CSVEDLTGRGETQYF. The full variable domain, with the rest looked up from reference TRBV29-1 and TRBJ2-5, is SAVISQKPSRDICQRGTSLTIQCQVDSQVTMMFWYRQQPGQSLTLIATANQGSEATYESGFVIDKFPISRPNLTFSTLTVSNMSPEDSSIYLCSVEDLTGRGETQYFGPGTRLLVL.

The chain employs TRBV27 and TRBJ2-4, with 7 bases identical to TRBD1. The length of the CDR3 is 16 residues. Germline V gene sequence: CDR1 MNHEY, CDR2 SMNVEV (reference sequence). The V and J ends lost 9 bases and 3 bases, in that order; junction bases with no gene match: 14. As DNA, the CDR3 is TGTGCCAGTCAAGGCAGTCCCGGGACAGACAAAAACATTCAGTACTTC. Residues: CASQGSPGTDKNIQYF.

This rearrangement joins TRBV5-1 to TRBJ2-2; D is perhaps TRBD1 or TRBD2 (6 bases each). The V gene's germline CDR1 is SGHRS and CDR2 YFSETQ. The V and J ends lost 4 bases and 3 bases respectively, with 19 bases between them. CDR3 size: 17 residues. The CDR3 reads CASSTLGGPRYTGELFF. CDR3 nucleotides: TGCGCCAGCAGCACCCTTGGGGGGCCTAGATACACCGGGGAGCTGTTTTTT.

The chain is built from TRBV3-1 and TRBJ2-3, with a possible D match to TRBD2 (5 bases). The V and J ends lost 6 bases and 2 bases respectively, with 6 bases between them. This CDR3 contains 12 residues. The germline V gene encodes CDR1 LGHDT and CDR2 YNNKEL (reference sequence). CDR3 coding DNA: TGTGCCAGCAGACGGGACACAGATACGCAGTATTTT. It translates to CASRRDTDTQYF.

The V call is TRBV24-1, the J call TRBJ1-5; D is unclear. CDR3 size: 17 residues. Trimming left V 2 bases short and J 0 bases short, with 13 bases between. Germline V gene data show CDR1 as KGHDR and CDR2 as SFDVKD. The CDR3, as DNA: TGTGCCACCAGTGATTCAAGTAAGCCGTATAGCAATCAGCCCCAGCATTTT. Its translation: CATSDSSKPYSNQPQHF.

The sample holds a few counts of this clonotype. The chain is built from TRBV4-2 and TRBJ2-3, with 13 bases lining up with TRBD2. Germline lookup yields CDR1 LGHNA and CDR2 YNFKEQ. After removal of 1 base from V and 4 bases from J, the junction contained 2 bases not matched to a gene. The CDR3 consists of 16 residues. The CDR3 reads CASSQGTSGSADTQYF. Written as DNA, the CDR3 is TGTGCCAGCAGCCAAGGGACTAGCGGGAGCGCAGATACGCAGTATTTT.

The chain combines TRBV15 with TRBJ2-7; 8 nucleotides line up with TRBD1. The CDR3 has 14 amino acids. Germline V CDR1 and CDR2: LNHNV, YYDKDF (reference sequence). The junction had 6 bases not matched to a gene; V was cut back by 6 bases and J by 2 bases. This chain's CDR3 is CATRYTGGTYEQYF. The DNA of the CDR3 is TGTGCCACCAGATACACAGGGGGGACCTACGAGCAGTACTTC.

The chain couples TRBV25-1 to TRBJ1-2; no clear D. Trimming cost V 3 bases and J 8 bases, with 22 bases left between them. Germline CDR1 MGHDK, CDR2 SYGVNS. The CDR3 loop spans 16 amino acids. This CDR3 is CASSDPTGPATRGYTF. The CDR3 bases are TGTGCCAGCAGTGATCCGACTGGTCCAGCGACGCGAGGCTACACCTTC.

V is TRBV12-3 or TRBV12-4 and J is TRBJ2-1; TRBD2 is a possible D gene (5 bases). The CDR3 is 14 residues long. With 7 bases removed from V and 7 bases from J, the gap between germline ends came to 17 bases. In nucleotides, the CDR3 is TGTGCCAGCAACCCGTCCGGGGTATGGAATGAGCAGTTCTTC. It is translated as CASNPSGVWNEQFF.

This clonotype was observed once. This sequence joins TRBV30 and TRBJ2-1, with 8 bases matching TRBD2. Germline CDR1 and CDR2: GTSNPN and SVGIG (reference sequence). The CDR3 is 16 amino acids. The V gene end was trimmed by 1 base and the J gene end by 3 bases; junction bases not matched to a gene: 8. The CDR3 loop is CAWSDPSGRDYNEQFF. In nucleotides, the CDR3 is TGTGCCTGGAGTGACCCTAGCGGGCGGGACTACAATGAGCAGTTCTTC.

The chain links TRBV7-3 to TRBJ2-5; 12 bases agree with TRBD2. The germline gives CDR1 SGHTA, CDR2 FQGTGA. V gave up 2 bases and J gave up 5 bases; unmatched junction bases: 3. The CDR3 covers 15 residues. The CDR3 DNA sequence: TGTGCCAGCAGCTTATTCGGGACTAGCGGGGAGACCCAGTACTTC. Translated: CASSLFGTSGETQYF.

This clonotype was recorded a few times. The gene calls are TRBV5-1 and TRBJ2-7; 8 nucleotides align to TRBD1. Germline V gene lookup returns CDR1 SGHRS and CDR2 YFSETQ. The CDR3 loop spans 13 amino acids. V lost 4 bases and J lost 2; bases outside the gene matches: 2. DNA of the CDR3: TGCGCCAGCAGCCGGGGACAGGCCTACGAGCAGTACTTC. Its translation is CASSRGQAYEQYF. Supplemented by reference TRBV5-1 and TRBJ2-7, the full variable domain reads KAGVTQTPRYLIKTRGQQVTLSCSPISGHRSVSWYQQTPGQGLQFLFEYFSETQRNKGNFPGRFSGRQFSNSRSEMNVSTLELGDSALYLCASSRGQAYEQYFGPGTRLTVT.

The table lists this clonotype with a few counts. CDR3 amino acids: CASRRDLNTGELFF. The CDR3 nucleotides are TGTGCCAGCAGACGCGACCTGAACACCGGGGAGCTGTTTTTT. This chain uses TRBV28 with TRBJ2-2, with no clear D. V lost 6 bases, J lost 1 base, and 9 bases lay in between. This CDR3 is built from 14 residues. CDR1 is MDHEN, CDR2 SYDVKM, per germline. Drawing the rest from reference TRBV28 and TRBJ2-2, the complete variable domain is DVKVTQSSRYLVKRTGEKVFLECVQDMDHENMFWYRQDPGLGLRLIYFSYDVKMKEKGDIPEGYSVSREKKERFSLILESASTNQTSMYLCASRRDLNTGELFFGEGSRLTVL.

This clonotype has just a few counts. V gene TRBV5-6 combines with J gene TRBJ2-1, with 7 bases fitting TRBD2. The V and J ends lost 0 bases and 5 bases, in that order; junction bases with no gene match: 2. Germline V gene data show CDR1 as SGHDT and CDR2 as YYEEEE. The CDR3 runs to 14 residues. In DNA, the CDR3 is TGTGCCAGCAGCTTGGCTAGCGGAAACAATGAGCAGTTCTTC. Residues: CASSLASGNNEQFF.

This sequence joins TRBV24-1 and TRBJ2-1; 11 bases line up with TRBD2. V shed 3 bases and J 7 bases; nucleotides not matched to a gene: 7. The germline V gene has CDR1 KGHDR and CDR2 SFDVKD. CDR3 size: 16 residues. The CDR3 sequence is CATSDTIAGGINEQFF. The CDR3 bases are TGTGCCACCAGTGATACGATAGCGGGGGGGATAAATGAGCAGTTCTTC.

This clonotype has at least ten counts. V and J are TRBV11-2 and TRBJ2-3; D may match TRBD1 or TRBD2 (7 bases each). The CDR3 has 17 amino acids. Trimming removed 5 bases at V and 2 bases at J, with 20 bases between. Germline V gene lookup returns CDR1 SGHAT and CDR2 FQNNGV. The CDR3 sequence is CASSPGGSGGYTDTQYF. The CDR3 DNA follows: TGTGCCAGCAGCCCAGGGGGGTCGGGGGGCTACACAGATACGCAGTATTTT.